This TCR beta chain was sequenced during a study of blood T cell repertoires in COVID-19. The germline CDR1 and CDR2 sequences are MDHEN and SYDVKM. The CDR3 is made up of 13 amino acids. V shed 7 bases and J shed 2 bases, with 12 bases lying between them. Using immunoSEQ multiplex PCR, the repertoire was profiled, and TCRdb retains in-frame clones only, with some absent. The sample records approximately 170,000 clones, 85% being singletons. This clonotype was sampled from an elderly woman with COVID-19, enrolled during active disease. The specimen sequenced was peripheral blood. The rearrangement uses TRBV28 and TRBJ2-7; tentative D call: TRBD2 (5 bases). The CDR3 reads CASTAPGTYEQYF. For the CDR3, the DNA is TGTGCCAGCACCGCCCCGGGAACCTACGAGCAGTACTTC.